The T cell receptor beta chain under discussion was sequenced for a study of blood T cells in healthy people across ages. Findings of the study overall: CMV infection status of these donors was not known. Diversity of TCR beta correlated strongly with naive T cell percentage. Comparison with aged donors showed that long-lived donors had more naive CD4+ cells and higher diversity.

The CDR3 totals 17 residues. CDR1 is SGDLS, CDR2 YYNGEE, per germline. With V trimmed by 3 bases and J by 7 bases, 15 bases remained unmatched. With respect to this clonotype: Antigen unknown.

Through a sample-barcoded 5' primer and a J-beta primer mix, a second PCR was run for roughly 6 to 12 cycles. MiXCR, applied by TCRdb to the 5' RACE reads, yields one record per CDR3 protein. The repertoire has about 1,400,000 distinct CDR3 sequences, roughly 40% of them found once; the top ten carry roughly 7.7%. The chain is built from TRBV9 and TRBJ2-1; 8 bases align to TRBD2. The receptor was isolated from a young woman in good health. The sample was blood. CDR3 sequence: CASSGIQRGGQLNEQFF. The DNA for the CDR3 is TGTGCCAGCAGCGGAATACAACGGGGGGGCCAGCTGAATGAGCAGTTCTTC.